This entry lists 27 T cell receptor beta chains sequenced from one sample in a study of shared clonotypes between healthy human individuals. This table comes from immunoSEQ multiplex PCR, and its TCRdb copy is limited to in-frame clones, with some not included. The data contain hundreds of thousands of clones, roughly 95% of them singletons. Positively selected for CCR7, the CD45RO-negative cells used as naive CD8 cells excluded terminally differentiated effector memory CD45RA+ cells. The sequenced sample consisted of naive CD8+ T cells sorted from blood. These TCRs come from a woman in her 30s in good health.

The CDR3 loop is CASSLDDRVRPQHF. The CDR3 DNA follows: TGTGCCAGCAGTTTAGACGACAGGGTGCGGCCCCAGCATTTT. The rearrangement links TRBV28 to TRBJ1-5, with 7 bases fitting TRBD1. Germline V CDR1 and CDR2: MDHEN, SYDVKM. The CDR3 extends over 14 amino acids. The J segment lost 9 bases and the V segment lost 2 bases, leaving 7 bases of the junction unmatched.

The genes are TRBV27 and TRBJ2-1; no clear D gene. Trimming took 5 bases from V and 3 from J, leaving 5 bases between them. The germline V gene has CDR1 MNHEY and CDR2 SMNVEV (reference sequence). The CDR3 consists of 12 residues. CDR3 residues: CASSLDYNEQFF. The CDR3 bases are TGTGCCAGCAGTCTCGACTACAATGAGCAGTTCTTC.

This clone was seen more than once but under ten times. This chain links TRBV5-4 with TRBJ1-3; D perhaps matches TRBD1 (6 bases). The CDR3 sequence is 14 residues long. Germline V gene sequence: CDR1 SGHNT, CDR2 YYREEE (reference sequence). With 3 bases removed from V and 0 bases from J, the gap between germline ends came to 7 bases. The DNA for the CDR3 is TGTGCCAGCAGCTCACAGGGCTCTGGAAACACCATATATTTT. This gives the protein CASSSQGSGNTIYF.

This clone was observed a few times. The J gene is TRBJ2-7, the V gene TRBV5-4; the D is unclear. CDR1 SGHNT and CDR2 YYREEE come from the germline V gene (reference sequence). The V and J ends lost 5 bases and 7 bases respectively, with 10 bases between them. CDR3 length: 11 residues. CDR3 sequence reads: CASSGVAEQYF. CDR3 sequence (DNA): TGTGCCAGCAGTGGAGTTGCGGAGCAGTACTTC.

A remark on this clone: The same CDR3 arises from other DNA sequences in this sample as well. CDR3 protein: CASSSYEQYF. As DNA, the CDR3 is TGTGCCAGTTCCTCCTACGAGCAGTACTTC. The chain has TRBV27 and TRBJ2-7; no clear D gene. The CDR3 is 10 residues long. From germline, CDR1 is MNHEY and CDR2 SMNVEV (reference sequence). The V end was cut by 9 bases, the J end by 0 bases, with 3 bases between.

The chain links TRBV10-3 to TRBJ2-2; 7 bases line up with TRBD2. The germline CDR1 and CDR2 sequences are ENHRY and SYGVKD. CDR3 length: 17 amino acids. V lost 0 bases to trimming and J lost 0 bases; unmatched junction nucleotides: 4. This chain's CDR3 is CAISESSGNANTGELFF. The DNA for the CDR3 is TGTGCCATCAGTGAGTCCAGCGGGAACGCGAACACCGGGGAGCTGTTTTTT.

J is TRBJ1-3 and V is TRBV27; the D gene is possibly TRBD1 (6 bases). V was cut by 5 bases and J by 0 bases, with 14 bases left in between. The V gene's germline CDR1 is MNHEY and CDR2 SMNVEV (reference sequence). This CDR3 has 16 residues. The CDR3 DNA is TGTGCCAGCAGTCGTCTGGACAGAACCTCTGGAAACACCATATATTTT. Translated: CASSRLDRTSGNTIYF.

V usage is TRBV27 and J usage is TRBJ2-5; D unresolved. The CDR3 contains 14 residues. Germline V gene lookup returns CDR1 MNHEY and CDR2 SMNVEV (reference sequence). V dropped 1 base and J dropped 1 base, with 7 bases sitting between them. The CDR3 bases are TGTGCCAGCAGTTTATGGCCAGGCCAAGAGACCCAGTACTTC. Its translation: CASSLWPGQETQYF.

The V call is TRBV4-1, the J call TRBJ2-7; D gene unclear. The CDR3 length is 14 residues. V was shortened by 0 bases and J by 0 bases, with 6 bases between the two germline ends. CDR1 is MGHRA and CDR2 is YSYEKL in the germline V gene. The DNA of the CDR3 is TGCGCCAGCAGCCAAGATCTTATCTCCTACGAGCAGTACTTC. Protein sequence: CASSQDLISYEQYF.

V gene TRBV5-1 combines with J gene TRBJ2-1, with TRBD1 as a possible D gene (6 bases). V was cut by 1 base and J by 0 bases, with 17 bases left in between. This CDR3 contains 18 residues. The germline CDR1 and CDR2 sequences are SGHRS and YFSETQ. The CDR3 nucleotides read TGCGCCAGCAGCTTGAGGGGGTCGCTAGACAGCTCCTACAATGAGCAGTTCTTC. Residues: CASSLRGSLDSSYNEQFF.

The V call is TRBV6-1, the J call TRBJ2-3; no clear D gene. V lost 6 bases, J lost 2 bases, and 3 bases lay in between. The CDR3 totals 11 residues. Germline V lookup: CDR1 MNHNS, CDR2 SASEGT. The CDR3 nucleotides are TGTGCCAGCAGGCACACAGATACGCAGTATTTT. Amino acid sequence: CASRHTDTQYF.

CDR3 amino acids: CASSVGWDTQYF. As DNA, the CDR3 is TGTGCCAGCAGCGTCGGGTGGGATACGCAGTATTTT. V and J are TRBV13 and TRBJ2-3; D remains ambiguous. This CDR3 is 12 amino acids long. Trimming stripped 5 bases from V and 6 bases from J, with 9 bases between. Germline CDR1 is PRHDT and CDR2 is FYEKMQ (reference sequence).

The CDR3 here is CASSIAGAAEAFF. The DNA for the CDR3 is TGTGCCAGTAGTATAGCTGGGGCAGCTGAAGCTTTCTTT. The chain recombines TRBV19 with TRBJ1-1, with D possibly being TRBD1 (5 bases). From germline, CDR1 is LNHDA and CDR2 SQIVND (reference sequence). The CDR3 loop spans 13 amino acids. The V end lost 1 base, the J end lost 6 bases, and 9 bases lay between the germline ends.

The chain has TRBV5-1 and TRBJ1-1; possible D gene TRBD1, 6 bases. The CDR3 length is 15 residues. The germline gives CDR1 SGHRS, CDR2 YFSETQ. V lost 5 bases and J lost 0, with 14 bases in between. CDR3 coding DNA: TGCGCCAGCAGTGTGGGGGGCGGTATGAACACTGAAGCTTTCTTT. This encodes CASSVGGGMNTEAFF.

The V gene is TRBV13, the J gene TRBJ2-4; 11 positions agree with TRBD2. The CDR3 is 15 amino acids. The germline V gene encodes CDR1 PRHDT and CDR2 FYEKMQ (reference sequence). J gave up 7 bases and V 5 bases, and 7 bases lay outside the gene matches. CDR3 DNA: TGTGCCAGCAGCCCTAGTCCTAGCGGGGGGAACATTCAGTACTTC. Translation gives CASSPSPSGGNIQYF.

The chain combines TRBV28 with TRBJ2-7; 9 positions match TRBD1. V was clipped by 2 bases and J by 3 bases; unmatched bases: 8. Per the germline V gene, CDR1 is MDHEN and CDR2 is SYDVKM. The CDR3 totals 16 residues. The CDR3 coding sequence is TGTGCCAGCAGTTTAGTGTACACAGGGGGCTTCTACGAGCAGTACTTC. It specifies CASSLVYTGGFYEQYF.

This CDR3 reads CASSVAGFGELFF. The CDR3 region has the DNA TGTGCCAGCAGCGTAGCGGGGTTCGGGGAGCTGTTTTTT. The rearrangement links TRBV9 to TRBJ2-2, with a tentative D call TRBD2 (5 bases). V lost 0 bases, J lost 7 bases, and 7 bases lay in between. The CDR3 extends over 13 amino acids. CDR1 is SGDLS, CDR2 YYNGEE, per germline.

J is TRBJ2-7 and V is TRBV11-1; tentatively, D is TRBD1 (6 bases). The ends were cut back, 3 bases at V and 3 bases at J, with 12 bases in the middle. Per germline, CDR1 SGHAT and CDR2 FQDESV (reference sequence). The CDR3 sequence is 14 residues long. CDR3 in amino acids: CASSLRGSNYEQYF. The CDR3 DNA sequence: TGTGCCAGCAGCTTGAGGGGGTCTAACTACGAGCAGTACTTC.

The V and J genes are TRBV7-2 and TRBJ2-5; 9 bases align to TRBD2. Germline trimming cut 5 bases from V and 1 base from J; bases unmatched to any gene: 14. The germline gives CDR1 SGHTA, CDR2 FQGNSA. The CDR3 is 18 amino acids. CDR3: CASSLVGSAGGIQETQYF. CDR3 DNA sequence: TGTGCCAGCAGCCTTGTGGGCTCTGCGGGAGGGATCCAAGAGACCCAGTACTTC.

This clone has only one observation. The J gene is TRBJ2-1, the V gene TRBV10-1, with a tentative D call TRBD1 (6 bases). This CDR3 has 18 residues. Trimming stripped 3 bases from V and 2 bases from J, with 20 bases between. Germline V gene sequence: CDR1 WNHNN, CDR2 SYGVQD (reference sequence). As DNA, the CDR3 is TGCGCCAGCAGTGAATCAGGGGCCTCACGGGCCCCCTACAATGAGCAGTTCTTC. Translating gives CASSESGASRAPYNEQFF.

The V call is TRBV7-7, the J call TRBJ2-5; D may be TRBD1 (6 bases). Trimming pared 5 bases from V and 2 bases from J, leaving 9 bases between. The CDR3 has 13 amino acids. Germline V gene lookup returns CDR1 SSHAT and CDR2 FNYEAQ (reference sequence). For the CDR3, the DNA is TGTGCCAGCAGCGAAGGACAGCAAGAGACCCAGTACTTC. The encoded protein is CASSEGQQETQYF. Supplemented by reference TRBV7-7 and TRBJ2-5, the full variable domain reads GAGVSQSPRYKVTKRGQDVTLRCDPISSHATLYWYQQALGQGPEFLTYFNYEAQPDKSGLPSDRFSAERPEGSISTLTIQRTEQRDSAMYRCASSEGQQETQYFGPGTRLLVL.

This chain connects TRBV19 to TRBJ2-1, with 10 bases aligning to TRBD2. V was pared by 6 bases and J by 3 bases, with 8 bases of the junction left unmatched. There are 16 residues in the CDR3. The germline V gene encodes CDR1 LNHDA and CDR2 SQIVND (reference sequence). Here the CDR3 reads CASSPGLATYYNEQFF. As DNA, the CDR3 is TGTGCCAGTAGCCCGGGACTAGCGACCTACTACAATGAGCAGTTCTTC.

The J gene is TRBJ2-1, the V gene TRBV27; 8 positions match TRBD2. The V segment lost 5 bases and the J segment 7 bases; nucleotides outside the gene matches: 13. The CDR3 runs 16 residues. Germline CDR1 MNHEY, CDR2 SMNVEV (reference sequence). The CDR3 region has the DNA TGTGCCAGCAGTCCCTATAGCGGGACCTCAGAAAATGAGCAGTTCTTC. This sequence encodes CASSPYSGTSENEQFF.

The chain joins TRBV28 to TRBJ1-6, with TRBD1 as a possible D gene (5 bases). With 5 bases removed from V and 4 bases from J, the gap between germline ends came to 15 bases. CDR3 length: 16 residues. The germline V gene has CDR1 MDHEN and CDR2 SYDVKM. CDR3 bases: TGTGCCAGCAGTAAAGGGACCCCACGATATAATTCACCCCTCCACTTT. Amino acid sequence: CASSKGTPRYNSPLHF.

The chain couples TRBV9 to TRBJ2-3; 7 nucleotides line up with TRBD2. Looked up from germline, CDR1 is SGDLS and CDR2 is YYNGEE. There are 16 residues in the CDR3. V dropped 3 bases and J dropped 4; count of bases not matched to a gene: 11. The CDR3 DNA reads TGTGCCAGCAGCGCCCTCGGGGGGTATTTTGCAGATACGCAGTATTTT. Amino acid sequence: CASSALGGYFADTQYF. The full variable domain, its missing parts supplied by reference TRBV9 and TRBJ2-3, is DSGVTQTPKHLITATGQRVTLRCSPRSGDLSVYWYQQSLDQGLQFLIQYYNGEERAKGNILERFSAQQFPDLHSELNLSSLELGDSALYFCASSALGGYFADTQYFGPGTRLTVL.

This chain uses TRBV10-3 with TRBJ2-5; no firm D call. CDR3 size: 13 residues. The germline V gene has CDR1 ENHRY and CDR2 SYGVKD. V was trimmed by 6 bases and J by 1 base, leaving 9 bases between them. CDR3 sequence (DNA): TGTGCCATCAGCGATCCAACCCAAGAGACCCAGTACTTC. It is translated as CAISDPTQETQYF.

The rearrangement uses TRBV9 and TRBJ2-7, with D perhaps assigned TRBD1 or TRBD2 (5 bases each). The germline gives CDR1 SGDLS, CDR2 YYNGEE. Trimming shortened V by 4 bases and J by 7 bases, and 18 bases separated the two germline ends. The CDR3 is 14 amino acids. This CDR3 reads CASSQEGYSLEQYF. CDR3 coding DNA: TGTGCCAGCAGCCAAGAGGGGTACAGCCTGGAGCAGTACTTC.